The 19 T cell receptor beta chains presented below share a single source sample, sequenced in a study of T cell repertoires in cytomegalovirus infection. TCRdb re-analysed the reads in MiXCR, keeping a single row per CDR3 protein. There are around 530,000 distinct CDR3 sequences in the sample; about 30% occur only once, and less than 15% lies in the top ten. The sequenced sample was PBMCs. Receptors were obtained from a human donor in good health (CMV status not recorded). Some clones in this sample may be carry-over from other donors' samples.

The V and J genes are TRBV10-3 and TRBJ1-6, with 7 positions matching TRBD1. The V and J ends lost 3 bases and 10 bases, in that order; junction bases with no gene match: 9. Per the germline V gene, CDR1 is ENHRY and CDR2 is SYGVKD. The CDR3 contains 15 residues. CDR3 amino acids: CAISEGAGGTSPLHF. DNA of the CDR3: TGTGCCATCAGTGAAGGCGCAGGGGGAACCTCACCCCTCCACTTT.

This clonotype was counted a few times. The V gene is TRBV11-3, the J gene TRBJ2-3; D perhaps matches TRBD1 (6 bases). V was trimmed by 3 bases and J by 6 bases, leaving 7 bases between them. The germline V gene encodes CDR1 SGHNT and CDR2 YENEEA. The CDR3 length is 12 residues. This CDR3 reads CASSFQGDTQYF. The CDR3 DNA follows: TGTGCCAGCAGCTTCCAGGGGGATACGCAGTATTTT.

The J gene is TRBJ2-3, the V gene TRBV7-8, with D unresolved. The germline gives CDR1 SGHVS, CDR2 FQNEAQ. The V end lost 1 base, the J end lost 1 base, and 15 bases lay between the germline ends. The CDR3 has 17 amino acids. CDR3 amino acids: CASSLVVRGMRTDTQYF. The CDR3 region has the DNA TGTGCCAGCAGCTTAGTAGTTCGTGGGATGCGCACAGATACGCAGTATTTT.

The J gene is TRBJ1-5, the V gene TRBV12-3 or TRBV12-4; weak D call: TRBD1 (6 bases). Trimming took 5 bases from V and 6 from J, leaving 11 bases between them. This CDR3 comprises 13 residues. As DNA, the CDR3 is TGTGCCAGCAGTACAGGGAGCGGTCAGCCCCAGCATTTT. It specifies CASSTGSGQPQHF.

This chain joins TRBV6-1 and TRBJ2-7; no firm D call. Trimming took 4 bases from V and 2 from J, leaving 9 bases between them. This CDR3 region has 13 residues. The germline gives CDR1 MNHNS, CDR2 SASEGT. The CDR3 region has the DNA TGTGCCAGCAGTGTAACCGGCACCTACGAGCAGTACGTC. Translation gives CASSVTGTYEQYV.

This clonotype showed up just a few times. This rearrangement joins TRBV12-3 or TRBV12-4 to TRBJ1-2, with unresolved D. Trimming removed 2 bases at V and 14 bases at J, with 12 bases between. The CDR3 extends over 11 amino acids. As DNA, the CDR3 is TGTGCCAGCAGTTTACGACACCCCTCTACCTTC. This gives the protein CASSLRHPSTF.

This clonotype was seen many times. The rearrangement uses TRBV7-2 and TRBJ2-7; either TRBD1 or TRBD2 may fit D (5 bases each). The ends were cut back, 2 bases at V and 1 base at J, with 9 bases in the middle. CDR1 and CDR2 from the germline V gene are SGHTA and FQGNSA. This CDR3 is built from 14 residues. The CDR3 nucleotides are TGTGCCAGCAGCTTACAGGGAGCATCCTACGAGCAGTACTTC. Translated, it gives CASSLQGASYEQYF. Full variable domain (rest looked up from reference TRBV7-2 and TRBJ2-7): GAGVSQSPSNKVTEKGKDVELRCDPISGHTALYWYRQSLGQGLEFLIYFQGNSAPDKSGLPSDRFSAERTGGSVSTLTIQRTQQEDSAVYLCASSLQGASYEQYFGPGTRLTVT.

This clonotype was seen repeatedly, ten times or more. The rearrangement links TRBV7-2 to TRBJ2-1; D unresolved. Trimming removed 1 base at V and 7 bases at J, with 11 bases between. The CDR3 covers 14 residues. Germline-derived CDR1 and CDR2 are SGHTA and FQGNSA. CDR3 in amino acids: CASSLETGANEQFF. The CDR3 coding sequence is TGTGCCAGCAGCTTAGAAACCGGTGCGAATGAGCAGTTCTTC. The entire variable domain, with the rest obtained from reference TRBV7-2 and TRBJ2-1, is as follows: GAGVSQSPSNKVTEKGKDVELRCDPISGHTALYWYRQSLGQGLEFLIYFQGNSAPDKSGLPSDRFSAERTGGSVSTLTIQRTQQEDSAVYLCASSLETGANEQFFGPGTRLTVL.

J is TRBJ2-3 and V is TRBV12-3 or TRBV12-4; 10 nucleotides align to TRBD2. This CDR3 comprises 16 residues. V trimming: 7 bases; J trimming: 4 bases; junction bases outside the gene matches: 11. The CDR3 sequence: CASTPLAGVRPDTQYF. DNA for the CDR3: TGTGCCAGCACCCCCCTAGCGGGGGTCAGGCCAGATACGCAGTATTTT.

The J gene is TRBJ2-1, the V gene TRBV20-1; D might be TRBD1 or TRBD2, each matching 5 bases. The ends were cut back, 5 bases at V and 0 bases at J, with 17 bases in the middle. CDR3 length: 16 amino acids. Per germline, CDR1 DFQATT and CDR2 SNEGSKA (reference sequence). The CDR3 sequence: CSAPTPPGSSYNEQFF. CDR3 nucleotide sequence: TGCAGTGCTCCTACCCCTCCAGGGAGCTCCTACAATGAGCAGTTCTTC.

The J gene is TRBJ1-4, the V gene TRBV4-3; 10 bases are a match to TRBD1. Germline lookup yields CDR1 LGHNA and CDR2 YSLEER. The length of the CDR3 is 18 residues. J lost 2 bases, V lost 0 bases, and 6 bases had no gene match. The CDR3 DNA follows: TGCGCCAGCAGCCAAGAACGGGGACAGGGGCCTACTAATGAAAAACTGTTTTTT. This sequence encodes CASSQERGQGPTNEKLFF.

This clonotype has a handful of counts. The gene calls are TRBV11-1 and TRBJ2-3; no clear D gene. Germline assignment: CDR1 SGHAT and CDR2 FQDESV (reference sequence). The germline V and J ends were trimmed by 2 bases and 0 bases, with 9 bases remaining between them. This CDR3 region has 15 residues. DNA for the CDR3: TGTGCCAGCAGCTTACGGAGTTTTAGCACAGATACGCAGTATTTT. It encodes CASSLRSFSTDTQYF.

The chain joins TRBV7-2 to TRBJ1-6, with D possibly being TRBD1 (5 bases). The CDR3 is 16 residues long. V dropped 2 bases and J dropped 3 bases, with 11 bases sitting between them. Germline CDR1 SGHTA, CDR2 FQGNSA. The CDR3 coding sequence is TGTGCCAGCAGCTTACTGGGACGGGGCTATAATTCACCCCTCCACTTT. This codes for CASSLLGRGYNSPLHF.

V gene TRBV24-1 combines with J gene TRBJ1-2; D unresolved. CDR3 length equals 13 residues. Germline CDR1 and CDR2: KGHDR and SFDVKD. V lost 3 bases and J lost 7, with 11 bases in between. The CDR3 sequence is CATSDGSSGGYTF. CDR3 sequence (DNA): TGTGCCACCAGTGATGGAAGTTCTGGTGGCTACACCTTC.

Ten or more counts support this clonotype. V and J are TRBV7-2 and TRBJ2-2; 7 bases match TRBD2. CDR1 is SGHTA and CDR2 is FQGNSA in the germline V gene. The CDR3 spans 15 residues. V dropped 6 bases and J dropped 4; count of bases not matched to a gene: 8. The CDR3 region has the DNA TGTGCCAGCAGGCCAGGCGGGAGAGGCACCGGGGAGCTGTTTTTT. Its protein is CASRPGGRGTGELFF.

This clonotype was detected only a few times. This rearrangement joins TRBV10-3 to TRBJ2-7, with 8 bases that match TRBD1. The V segment lost 4 bases and the J segment 4 bases; nucleotides outside the gene matches: 6. CDR3 length: 14 amino acids. The V gene's germline CDR1 is ENHRY and CDR2 SYGVKD. This CDR3 reads CAISATGEAYEQYV. In DNA form, the CDR3 reads TGTGCCATCAGTGCGACAGGGGAAGCTTACGAGCAGTACGTC.

This clonotype was observed a handful of times. The V gene is TRBV19, the J gene TRBJ2-5; 12 bases agree with TRBD1. This CDR3 comprises 16 residues. Germline-derived CDR1 and CDR2 are LNHDA and SQIVND (reference sequence). J lost 3 bases, V lost 6 bases, and 8 bases had no gene match. The CDR3 DNA reads as TGTGCCAGTAGAGCCGGGGGACAGGGGGCGAAAGAGACCCAGTACTTC. Its translation is CASRAGGQGAKETQYF.

The V call is TRBV29-1, the J call TRBJ1-2, with TRBD1 matching over 8 bases. V dropped 7 bases and J dropped 8; count of bases not matched to a gene: 18. CDR1 and CDR2 from the germline V gene are SQVTM and ANQGSEA. The CDR3 sequence is 15 residues long. The CDR3 DNA is TGCAGCGCTCCTAGGGACGCAGGGGGCCGAGGAGGCTACACCTTC. Translated: CSAPRDAGGRGGYTF.

This clonotype has more than one count but fewer than ten. V is TRBV11-2 and J is TRBJ2-3, with no clear D. This CDR3 comprises 14 residues. Deletions cut 1 base from V and 6 bases from J, with 11 bases between. Looked up from germline, CDR1 is SGHAT and CDR2 is FQNNGV. CDR3 amino acids: CASSLVRSADTQYF. The CDR3 region has the DNA TGTGCCAGCAGCTTAGTTCGGTCTGCGGATACGCAGTATTTT.